This T cell receptor (beta chain) derives from a study of blood T cell repertoires in COVID-19. The repertoire was sequenced with immunoSEQ multiplex PCR; TCRdb's copy has only in-frame clones and lacks some. The sample holds approximately 360,000 clones, roughly four fifths seen once. The source material was PBMCs or T cells enriched from blood (not recorded which). This sequence originates from a woman in her fifties or sixties who had recovered from COVID-19.

The CDR3 DNA sequence: TGTGCCAGCAGCGTCGGGACAGGGTATGGCTACACCTTC. This encodes CASSVGTGYGYTF. The V call is TRBV7-8, the J call TRBJ1-2, with 9 nucleotides matching TRBD1. The germline CDR1 and CDR2 sequences are SGHVS and FQNEAQ. The CDR3 has 13 residues. The J segment lost 5 bases and the V segment lost 5 bases, leaving 3 bases of the junction unmatched.